The 6 T cell receptor beta chains below come from one sample, sequenced in a study of cytomegalovirus exposure and HLA in healthy donors. It was with 60 Vbeta and 13 Jbeta primers that the PCR ran. Sequencing was performed with immunoSEQ multiplex PCR; in TCRdb, only in-frame clones are kept and a portion is missing. The table lists approximately 200,000 clones, around 75% of them singletons. Sample: PBMCs. The origin of the receptors is a woman aged 25 to 39 in good health and CMV-seropositive.

The chain has TRBV7-9 and TRBJ2-3; possible D gene TRBD2, 6 bases. CDR1 is SEHNR and CDR2 is FQNEAQ in the germline V gene (reference sequence). V lost 1 base, J lost 0 bases, and 8 bases lay in between. The length of the CDR3 is 15 residues. The CDR3 reads CASSLVSGSTDTQYF. Written as DNA, the CDR3 is TGTGCCAGCAGCTTAGTTAGCGGAAGCACAGATACGCAGTATTTT. The full variable domain, completed using reference TRBV7-9 and TRBJ2-3, is DTGVSQNPRHKITKRGQNVTFRCDPISEHNRLYWYRQTLGQGPEFLTYFQNEAQLEKSRLLSDRFSAERPKGSFSTLEIQRTEQGDSAMYLCASSLVSGSTDTQYFGPGTRLTVL.

V gene TRBV7-9 combines with J gene TRBJ2-1; 12 nucleotides align to TRBD2. The germline gives CDR1 SEHNR, CDR2 FQNEAQ (reference sequence). The CDR3 spans 15 residues. V gave up 4 bases and J gave up 6 bases; unmatched junction bases: 4. The CDR3 here is CASSSPGLAGNEQFF. In DNA form, the CDR3 reads TGTGCCAGCAGCTCTCCGGGACTAGCGGGCAATGAGCAGTTCTTC.

The V gene is TRBV5-4, the J gene TRBJ2-7, with D possibly TRBD1 on 6 matching bases. Germline CDR1 is SGHNT and CDR2 is YYREEE (reference sequence). This CDR3 has 14 amino acids. Trimming left V 2 bases short and J 5 bases short, with 14 bases between. CDR3 sequence reads: CASSFRGGRDEQYF. The CDR3 bases are TGTGCCAGCAGCTTCCGAGGGGGAAGGGACGAGCAGTACTTC.

The J gene is TRBJ2-5, the V gene TRBV7-8; TRBD1 matches at 8 bases. J lost 4 bases, V lost 1 base, and 8 bases had no gene match. Germline V CDR1 and CDR2: SGHVS, FQNEAQ. This CDR3 comprises 16 residues. The CDR3 region is CASSLGAGGRRETQYF. CDR3 bases: TGTGCCAGCAGCTTAGGGGCAGGGGGCCGTAGAGAGACCCAGTACTTC. Using reference TRBV7-8 and TRBJ2-5 for the parts outside the CDR3, the full variable domain is GAGVSQSPRYKVAKRGQDVALRCDPISGHVSLFWYQQALGQGPEFLTYFQNEAQLDKSGLPSDRFFAERPEGSVSTLKIQRTQQEDSAVYLCASSLGAGGRRETQYFGPGTRLLVL.

V usage is TRBV28 and J usage is TRBJ1-1; no reliable D call. CDR1 is MDHEN, CDR2 SYDVKM, per germline. The V end lost 2 bases, the J end lost 6 bases, and 13 bases lay between the germline ends. The CDR3 is 14 residues long. The CDR3 region has the DNA TGTGCCAGCAGTTTAAACTTAAACGGGGCTGAAGCTTTCTTT. This encodes CASSLNLNGAEAFF. The whole variable domain, filled in from reference TRBV28 and TRBJ1-1, reads DVKVTQSSRYLVKRTGEKVFLECVQDMDHENMFWYRQDPGLGLRLIYFSYDVKMKEKGDIPEGYSVSREKKERFSLILESASTNQTSMYLCASSLNLNGAEAFFGQGTRLTVV.

This clone turned up a few times. The chain joins TRBV6-6 to TRBJ1-4; 8 bases fit TRBD1. The CDR3 covers 16 residues. With 6 bases clipped from V and 7 bases from J, the junction kept 13 bases outside the gene matches. Germline V gene sequence: CDR1 MNHNY, CDR2 SVGAGI (reference sequence). DNA for the CDR3: TGTGCCAGCAGATCTGCTCAGGGGGCGCCCCTTGAAAAACTGTTTTTT. Translation gives CASRSAQGAPLEKLFF.